This is a list of T cell receptor beta chains from one sample in a study of CD8 T cells in ankylosing spondylitis. In TCRdb, the 5' RACE reads were re-called with MiXCR into one record per CDR3 protein. This table holds some 150,000 distinct CDR3 sequences, approximately 10% found once. The material sequenced was blood, either unsorted or a sorted T cell fraction (not recorded which). All receptors come from a female donor with ankylosing spondylitis or in good health (not recorded which). CDR3s include the opening cysteine and the closing phenylalanine or tryptophan. The order of the fields is V gene, D gene, clone size, J gene, CDR3 protein, CDR3 DNA. D genes are given only for firm matches. Where a row states a size, it is once, few, many or the class of an expanded clone; other rows omit it.

TRBV29-1,NA,once,TRBJ2-7,CSVRTNSYGQYF,TGCAGCGTAAGGACTAACTCCTACGGGCAGTACTTC
TRBV29-1,NA,many,TRBJ1-1,CSVERSDQAFF,TGCAGCGTTGAAAGGTCCGACCAAGCTTTCTTT
TRBV10-2,TRBD1,many,TRBJ2-7,CASSGGQGIFDEQYF,TGCGCCAGCAGTGGGGGACAGGGGATATTCGACGAGCAGTACTTC
TRBV5-1,NA,many,TRBJ2-1,CASSLLIGRGNNEQFF,TGCGCCAGCAGCTTGCTTATTGGGAGAGGCAACAATGAGCAGTTCTTC
TRBV12-3/TRBV12-4,NA,NA,TRBJ2-3,CASSFWASDRTDTQYF,TGTGCCAGCAGTTTCTGGGCATCGGATCGCACAGATACGCAGTATTTT
TRBV7-6,NA,few,TRBJ2-3,CASSLAVWNTDTQYF,TGTGCCAGCAGCTTAGCGGTATGGAACACAGATACGCAGTATTTT
TRBV20-1,NA,many,TRBJ2-5,CSAGALPERGTQYF,TGCAGTGCTGGGGCTCTACCCGAACGTGGGACCCAGTACTTC
TRBV28,NA,few,TRBJ2-7,CASSQTGATAYEQYF,TGTGCCAGCAGCCAGACTGGAGCCACCGCCTACGAGCAGTACTTC
TRBV20-1,NA,many,TRBJ2-7,CSASSEGPYEQYF,TGCAGTGCTAGCTCGGAGGGACCCTACGAGCAGTACTTC
TRBV20-1,NA,many,TRBJ2-2,CSARAGRKTGELFF,TGCAGTGCTAGGGCGGGGCGCAAAACCGGGGAGCTGTTTTTT
TRBV18,NA,NA,TRBJ2-7,CASSHGRNSYEQYF,TGTGCCAGCTCACACGGACGGAACTCCTACGAGCAGTACTTC
TRBV6-2/TRBV6-3,NA,many,TRBJ2-2,CASGAGTHTGELFF,TGTGCCAGCGGCGCAGGTACCCACACCGGGGAGCTGTTTTTT
TRBV18,TRBD2,NA,TRBJ2-7,CASSPGTSGPATYEQYF,TGTGCCAGCTCACCCGGGACTAGCGGGCCCGCGACCTACGAGCAGTACTTC
TRBV5-1,TRBD1,many,TRBJ2-1,CASGQERANEQFF,TGCGCCAGTGGACAGGAAAGAGCAAATGAGCAGTTCTTC
TRBV30,NA,many,TRBJ2-5,CASDQFQETQYF,TGTGCCTCAGACCAGTTCCAAGAGACCCAGTACTTC
TRBV30,TRBD1,many,TRBJ1-5,CAWSGQGGQPQHF,TGTGCCTGGAGTGGACAGGGGGGCCAGCCCCAGCATTTT
TRBV20-1,NA,many,TRBJ2-2,CSAWGHQPTGELFF,TGCAGTGCTTGGGGACACCAACCCACCGGGGAGCTGTTTTTT
TRBV6-2/TRBV6-3,NA,many,TRBJ2-7,CASAQGKYEQYF,TGTGCCAGCGCGCAGGGGAAATACGAGCAGTACTTC
TRBV2,TRBD1,many,TRBJ1-5,CASSLQGMNNQPQHF,TGTGCCAGCAGCTTACAGGGGATGAACAATCAGCCCCAGCATTTT
TRBV5-1,TRBD2,many,TRBJ2-1,CASSFGGLAGEHEQFF,TGCGCCAGCAGCTTCGGGGGACTAGCGGGAGAACATGAGCAGTTCTTC
TRBV19,NA,NA,TRBJ2-5,CASKSGMTQYF,TGTGCCAGTAAATCAGGAATGACCCAGTACTTC
TRBV7-9,TRBD1,many,TRBJ2-5,CASSFGQGRETQYF,TGTGCCAGCAGCTTCGGACAGGGAAGAGAGACCCAGTACTTC
TRBV10-3,NA,many,TRBJ2-3,CAISSPRALPDTQYF,TGTGCCATCAGCAGCCCCCGGGCTTTACCAGATACGCAGTATTTT
TRBV5-1,NA,few,TRBJ2-6,CASSLAHYKISGANVLTF,TGCGCCAGCAGCTTGGCCCACTATAAGATCTCTGGGGCCAACGTCCTGACTTTC
TRBV25-1,NA,many,TRBJ1-2,CASSDSSYGYTF,TGTGCCAGCAGTGACAGCAGCTATGGCTACACCTTC
TRBV11-2,TRBD2,many,TRBJ2-3,CASSFWTSGGLTDTQYF,TGTGCCAGCAGCTTCTGGACTAGCGGGGGCCTCACAGATACGCAGTATTTT
TRBV19,TRBD2,many,TRBJ2-7,CASSSSGIYEQYF,TGTGCCAGTAGTTCTAGCGGGATCTACGAGCAGTACTTC
TRBV5-6,TRBD1,many,TRBJ1-2,CASSYPADRGYGYTF,TGTGCCAGCAGCTACCCCGCTGACAGGGGCTATGGCTACACCTTC
TRBV7-7,TRBD2,few,TRBJ2-5,CASSQNSGTRETQYF,TGTGCCAGCAGCCAAAACTCCGGGACTAGAGAGACCCAGTACTTC
TRBV5-1,NA,NA,TRBJ2-2,CAPSARGAGELFF,TGCGCCCCCAGTGCCAGGGGGGCCGGGGAGCTGTTTTTT
TRBV9,NA,many,TRBJ1-6,CASSGGGIGTYNSPLHF,TGTGCCAGCAGCGGGGGGGGAATCGGAACCTATAATTCACCCCTCCACTTT
TRBV20-1,NA,NA,TRBJ1-5,CSALAGANQPQHF,TGCAGTGCCCTTGCAGGAGCCAATCAGCCCCAGCATTTT
TRBV12-3/TRBV12-4,NA,few,TRBJ2-3,CASSLAGQSTDTQYF,TGTGCCAGCAGTTTAGCCGGACAGAGCACAGATACGCAGTATTTT
TRBV7-9,NA,few,TRBJ2-2,CASIDNTGELFF,TGTGCCAGCATCGATAACACCGGGGAGCTGTTTTTT
TRBV18,NA,NA,TRBJ2-3,CASSPQSGLGTDTQYF,TGTGCCAGCTCACCTCAAAGCGGCCTGGGCACAGATACGCAGTATTTT
TRBV20-1,NA,NA,TRBJ1-4,CSASGPTGPEKLFF,TGCAGTGCCTCGGGGCCTACGGGGCCTGAAAAACTGTTTTTT
TRBV5-1,NA,many,TRBJ1-1,CASSGDGRWTEAFF,TGCGCCAGCAGCGGGGACGGGAGATGGACTGAAGCTTTCTTT
TRBV18,NA,NA,TRBJ1-6,CASSPPSRGGINSPLHF,TGTGCCAGCTCACCACCCTCGAGGGGGGGGATCAATTCACCCCTCCACTTT
TRBV12-3/TRBV12-4,NA,many,TRBJ1-2,CASSLDSPSYGYTF,TGTGCCAGCAGTTTGGACAGTCCCAGCTATGGCTACACCTTC
TRBV12-3/TRBV12-4,TRBD1,few,TRBJ1-3,CASSLDRSAGNTIYF,TGTGCCAGCAGTTTGGACAGGTCCGCTGGAAACACCATATATTTT
TRBV28,NA,many,TRBJ1-2,CASSSDASSARRGYTF,TGTGCCAGCAGTTCCGACGCTTCATCTGCTAGACGGGGCTACACCTTC
TRBV11-2,NA,many,TRBJ1-1,CASSLRGGDTEAFF,TGTGCCAGCAGCTTAAGGGGGGGGGACACTGAAGCTTTCTTT